This T cell receptor beta chain was documented in a study of blood T cells in healthy people across ages. Study-level results: Whereas aged donors had fewer naive CD4+ cells, long-lived donors had more of them and higher diversity.

A second roughly 6 to 11 cycle PCR used barcoded and J-beta primers. Each cDNA was tagged by a template-switch adaptor containing 12 random nucleotides. TCRdb redid the calling of the 5' RACE reads with MiXCR, one entry per CDR3 protein. The sample has 1.5 million to 2 million distinct CDR3 sequences; about 50% are singletons. The CDR3 contains 17 residues. Germline CDR1 and CDR2: SGDLS and YYNGEE. V dropped 4 bases and J dropped 5; count of bases not matched to a gene: 11. This clonotype was observed a handful of times. Its target is unknown. This receptor was obtained from a woman aged 40-49 years in good health. The chain combines TRBV9 with TRBJ2-1, with TRBD2 matching over 11 bases. Sequencing used blood. CDR3: CASSYRGVGLADNEQFF. DNA for the CDR3: TGTGCCAGCAGCTATAGGGGGGTGGGACTAGCGGACAATGAGCAGTTCTTC. Filled out from reference TRBV9 and TRBJ2-1, the complete variable domain reads DSGVTQTPKHLITATGQRVTLRCSPRSGDLSVYWYQQSLDQGLQFLIQYYNGEERAKGNILERFSAQQFPDLHSELNLSSLELGDSALYFCASSYRGVGLADNEQFFGPGTRLTVL.